The 22 T cell receptor beta chains listed next were all sequenced from one sample in a study of human T cells and chemical hapten exposure. Each CDR3 protein gets one entry after TCRdb re-called the RACE reads with MiXCR. The data contain some 110,000 distinct CDR3 sequences, less than 35% of them seen just once; the ten biggest clones take up less than 3%. Time point denoted: patch test 3, about 24 weeks after DPC sensitization. Described treatment: therapeutic diphenylcyclopropenone sensitization with weekly scalp DPC. The source was whole blood, collected in connection with sensitization to the hapten diphenylcyclopropenone (DPC). The receptors were gathered from a man aged 35-49 years with alopecia areata. Some clones in this sample may be carry-over from other donors' samples.

This clonotype came up a few times. The chain links TRBV28 to TRBJ1-3; 8 nucleotides align to TRBD1. Germline loops: CDR1 MDHEN, CDR2 SYDVKM. The CDR3 spans 17 residues. Trimming cost V 5 bases and J 0 bases; bases outside gene matches: 9. CDR3 protein: CASSQGQAASSGNTIYF. In nucleotides, the CDR3 is TGTGCCAGCAGTCAGGGACAGGCCGCGAGCTCTGGAAACACCATATATTTT.

This clonotype has a handful of counts. The chain couples TRBV11-2 to TRBJ2-5; 11 positions match TRBD2. The CDR3 runs 14 residues. CDR1 and CDR2 from the germline V gene are SGHAT and FQNNGV. V was pared by 1 base and J by 6 bases, with 1 base of the junction left unmatched. This CDR3 is CASSLGLAGQTQYF. Written as DNA, the CDR3 is TGTGCCAGCAGCTTAGGACTAGCGGGACAGACCCAGTACTTC.

This CDR3 is CASSYPSGVDTGELFF. The CDR3 DNA sequence: TGTGCCAGCAGTTACCCGTCGGGAGTGGACACCGGGGAGCTGTTTTTT. The chain combines TRBV6-5 with TRBJ2-2; D is perhaps TRBD2 (6 bases). The CDR3 is made up of 16 amino acids. V gave up 2 bases and J gave up 3 bases, with 13 bases separating them. Germline lookup yields CDR1 MNHEY and CDR2 SVGAGI.

The chain links TRBV5-1 to TRBJ2-5; 13 bases map to TRBD2. The CDR3 runs to 17 residues. CDR1 SGHRS and CDR2 YFSETQ come from the germline V gene. V shed 4 bases, J shed 1 base, and the junction held 7 bases outside the gene matches. The CDR3 DNA is TGCGCCAGCAGCCCTGGACTAGCGGGAGCGATCCAAGAGACCCAGTACTTC. Translated: CASSPGLAGAIQETQYF.

The gene calls are TRBV20-1 and TRBJ2-2; 12 bases agree with TRBD2. The CDR3 is 15 residues long. Per the germline V gene, CDR1 is DFQATT and CDR2 is SNEGSKA (reference sequence). The J segment lost 5 bases and the V segment lost 4 bases, leaving 5 bases of the junction unmatched. The CDR3 reads CSATTSGSSTGELFF. CDR3 bases: TGCAGTGCTACGACTAGCGGGAGCAGTACCGGGGAGCTGTTTTTT.

This sequence joins TRBV6-2 or TRBV6-3 and TRBJ1-1; 8 nucleotides agree with TRBD1. Trimming cost V 7 bases and J 4 bases; bases outside gene matches: 8. The CDR3 has 14 amino acids. CDR1 is MNHEY and CDR2 is SVGEGT in the germline V gene. The CDR3 spells CASTNGQGGTEAFF. CDR3 in DNA: TGTGCCAGCACCAACGGACAGGGAGGCACTGAAGCTTTCTTT.

The chain employs TRBV7-9 and TRBJ2-1; D may be TRBD2 (5 bases). There are 14 residues in the CDR3. Looked up from germline, CDR1 is SEHNR and CDR2 is FQNEAQ (reference sequence). Trimming stripped 6 bases from V and 7 bases from J, with 16 bases between. The CDR3 reads CASSLRLAGNEQFF. The CDR3 DNA sequence: TGTGCCAGCAGTCTGCGGCTAGCTGGGAATGAGCAGTTCTTC.

The chain links TRBV28 to TRBJ2-7; D possibly matches TRBD1 or TRBD2 (7 bases each). Trimming cost V 7 bases and J 3 bases, with 25 bases left between them. Germline lookup yields CDR1 MDHEN and CDR2 SYDVKM. This CDR3 is built from 17 residues. The CDR3 reads CASIEGAGGLGFYEQYF. As DNA, the CDR3 is TGTGCCAGCATCGAGGGGGCAGGAGGACTAGGATTCTACGAGCAGTACTTC.

This clonotype has just a few counts. The V and J genes are TRBV6-2 or TRBV6-3 and TRBJ1-1; D is possibly TRBD1 (6 bases). The V end was cut by 0 bases, the J end by 6 bases, with 20 bases between. Germline CDR1 MNHEY, CDR2 SVGEGT. This CDR3 comprises 17 residues. The CDR3 region has the DNA TGTGCCAGCAGTTACTCGAGAGGTTGGGGGCGGCCCCCTGAAGCTTTCTTT. Translated: CASSYSRGWGRPPEAFF.

This chain links TRBV12-3 or TRBV12-4 with TRBJ1-1, with 7 bases matching TRBD1. The CDR3 totals 16 residues. The V and J ends lost 6 bases and 2 bases, in that order; junction bases with no gene match: 12. DNA for the CDR3: TGTGCCAGCAGCAAAACAGGGGACGGGATCAACACTGAAGCTTTCTTT. Translation: CASSKTGDGINTEAFF.

This chain uses TRBV10-3 with TRBJ2-5; 10 positions match TRBD2. From germline, CDR1 is ENHRY and CDR2 SYGVKD. The V gene end was trimmed by 10 bases and the J gene end by 5 bases; junction bases not matched to a gene: 10. The CDR3 has 14 amino acids. CDR3 in DNA: TGTGCCACTGCAGCGGGAGGGCCGCAGGAGACCCAGTACTTC. Amino acids: CATAAGGPQETQYF.

In this sample, this clonotype turned up many times. The V gene is TRBV28, the J gene TRBJ1-1; no reliable D call. Trimming stripped 3 bases from V and 11 bases from J, with 10 bases between. CDR3 size: 11 residues. CDR1 and CDR2 from the germline V gene are MDHEN and SYDVKM. CDR3 DNA: TGTGCCAGCAGTTTTCGTTTCGGGGCTTTCTTT. Translation: CASSFRFGAFF.

The gene calls are TRBV5-6 and TRBJ2-3; the D gene is possibly TRBD1 (5 bases). This CDR3 has 14 residues. Trimming removed 4 bases from V and 1 base from J, with 10 bases in between. The germline gives CDR1 SGHDT, CDR2 YYEEEE. The CDR3 here is CASSLGRGTDTQYF. For the CDR3, the DNA is TGTGCCAGCAGCCTGGGCAGGGGCACAGATACGCAGTATTTT.

There are a few counts of this clonotype. Here the CDR3 DNA reads TGTGCCAGCAGTTACGTTCGGCTAAGACTTTCAACCCAAGAGACCCAGTACTTC. This sequence encodes CASSYVRLRLSTQETQYF. The chain uses TRBV6-2 or TRBV6-3 and TRBJ2-5; D gene ambiguous. The germline V and J ends were trimmed by 2 bases and 1 base, with 20 bases remaining between them. The CDR3 extends over 18 amino acids. Germline lookup yields CDR1 MNHEY and CDR2 SVGEGT.

This clonotype was seen a few times. This chain joins TRBV10-2 and TRBJ1-2; D may be TRBD1 (6 bases). CDR3 length: 13 amino acids. Germline CDR1 and CDR2: WSHSY and SAAADI. Trimming cost V 3 bases and J 3 bases, with 8 bases left between them. Here the CDR3 reads CASSDGGYYGYTF. In DNA form, the CDR3 reads TGCGCCAGCAGTGACGGGGGCTACTATGGCTACACCTTC.

This clonotype was detected a few times. The V call is TRBV27, the J call TRBJ1-1; D is ambiguous. Germline CDR1 MNHEY, CDR2 SMNVEV (reference sequence). V gave up 0 bases and J gave up 7 bases, with 15 bases separating them. This CDR3 has 15 amino acids. The chain's CDR3 is CASSLSPWQPIEAFF. The CDR3 bases are TGTGCCAGCAGTTTATCGCCTTGGCAGCCTATTGAAGCTTTCTTT.

V and J are TRBV6-2 or TRBV6-3 and TRBJ2-3; D remains ambiguous. The CDR3 runs to 11 residues. From germline, CDR1 is MNHEY and CDR2 SVGEGT. V lost 0 bases and J 7 bases, leaving 2 bases between the germline ends. The CDR3 loop is CASSYSNTQYF. CDR3 bases: TGTGCCAGCAGTTACTCGAATACGCAGTATTTT.

The chain joins TRBV5-1 to TRBJ2-4, with unresolved D. The CDR3 has 16 amino acids. Between the trimmed V and J ends, which lost 1 base and 0 bases, there was a span of 11 bases. Germline-derived CDR1 and CDR2 are SGHRS and YFSETQ. The CDR3 bases are TGCGCCAGCAGCTTGCGCCGGATGATAGCCAAAAACATTCAGTACTTC. This codes for CASSLRRMIAKNIQYF.

This clonotype was recorded a few times. The V call is TRBV6-2 or TRBV6-3, the J call TRBJ2-1; TRBD2 matches 8 bases. This CDR3 comprises 15 residues. Unmatched junction bases numbered 14, after V lost 6 bases and J lost 10 bases. Per germline, CDR1 MNHEY and CDR2 SVGEGT. CDR3 in DNA: TGTGCCAGCAGAGGACCAGCGGGAGCTTTCTCGGAGCAGTTCTTC. It encodes CASRGPAGAFSEQFF.

V is TRBV29-1 and J is TRBJ2-5; TRBD2 agrees at 8 bases. V trimming: 6 bases; J trimming: 5 bases; junction bases outside the gene matches: 8. CDR3 length equals 13 residues. Germline V gene lookup returns CDR1 SQVTM and CDR2 ANQGSEA. The CDR3 is CSVAGTSPETQYF. The CDR3 DNA sequence: TGCAGCGTGGCCGGGACTAGTCCCGAGACCCAGTACTTC.

The rearrangement uses TRBV5-1 and TRBJ2-3; D may be TRBD1 or TRBD2 (5 bases each). The CDR3 is 15 amino acids. Between the trimmed V and J ends, which lost 0 bases and 2 bases, there was a span of 10 bases. Germline CDR1 and CDR2: SGHRS and YFSETQ. The CDR3 here is CASSLAGTPTDTQYF. The CDR3, as DNA: TGCGCCAGCAGCTTGGCAGGGACCCCCACAGATACGCAGTATTTT.

The chain carries TRBV12-3 or TRBV12-4 and TRBJ1-5; no clear D gene. CDR3 length: 14 amino acids. Trimming removed 1 base at V and 3 bases at J, with 7 bases between. The CDR3, as DNA: TGTGCCAGCAGTTTAGGCACTAACAATCAGCCCCAGCATTTT. The encoded protein is CASSLGTNNQPQHF.